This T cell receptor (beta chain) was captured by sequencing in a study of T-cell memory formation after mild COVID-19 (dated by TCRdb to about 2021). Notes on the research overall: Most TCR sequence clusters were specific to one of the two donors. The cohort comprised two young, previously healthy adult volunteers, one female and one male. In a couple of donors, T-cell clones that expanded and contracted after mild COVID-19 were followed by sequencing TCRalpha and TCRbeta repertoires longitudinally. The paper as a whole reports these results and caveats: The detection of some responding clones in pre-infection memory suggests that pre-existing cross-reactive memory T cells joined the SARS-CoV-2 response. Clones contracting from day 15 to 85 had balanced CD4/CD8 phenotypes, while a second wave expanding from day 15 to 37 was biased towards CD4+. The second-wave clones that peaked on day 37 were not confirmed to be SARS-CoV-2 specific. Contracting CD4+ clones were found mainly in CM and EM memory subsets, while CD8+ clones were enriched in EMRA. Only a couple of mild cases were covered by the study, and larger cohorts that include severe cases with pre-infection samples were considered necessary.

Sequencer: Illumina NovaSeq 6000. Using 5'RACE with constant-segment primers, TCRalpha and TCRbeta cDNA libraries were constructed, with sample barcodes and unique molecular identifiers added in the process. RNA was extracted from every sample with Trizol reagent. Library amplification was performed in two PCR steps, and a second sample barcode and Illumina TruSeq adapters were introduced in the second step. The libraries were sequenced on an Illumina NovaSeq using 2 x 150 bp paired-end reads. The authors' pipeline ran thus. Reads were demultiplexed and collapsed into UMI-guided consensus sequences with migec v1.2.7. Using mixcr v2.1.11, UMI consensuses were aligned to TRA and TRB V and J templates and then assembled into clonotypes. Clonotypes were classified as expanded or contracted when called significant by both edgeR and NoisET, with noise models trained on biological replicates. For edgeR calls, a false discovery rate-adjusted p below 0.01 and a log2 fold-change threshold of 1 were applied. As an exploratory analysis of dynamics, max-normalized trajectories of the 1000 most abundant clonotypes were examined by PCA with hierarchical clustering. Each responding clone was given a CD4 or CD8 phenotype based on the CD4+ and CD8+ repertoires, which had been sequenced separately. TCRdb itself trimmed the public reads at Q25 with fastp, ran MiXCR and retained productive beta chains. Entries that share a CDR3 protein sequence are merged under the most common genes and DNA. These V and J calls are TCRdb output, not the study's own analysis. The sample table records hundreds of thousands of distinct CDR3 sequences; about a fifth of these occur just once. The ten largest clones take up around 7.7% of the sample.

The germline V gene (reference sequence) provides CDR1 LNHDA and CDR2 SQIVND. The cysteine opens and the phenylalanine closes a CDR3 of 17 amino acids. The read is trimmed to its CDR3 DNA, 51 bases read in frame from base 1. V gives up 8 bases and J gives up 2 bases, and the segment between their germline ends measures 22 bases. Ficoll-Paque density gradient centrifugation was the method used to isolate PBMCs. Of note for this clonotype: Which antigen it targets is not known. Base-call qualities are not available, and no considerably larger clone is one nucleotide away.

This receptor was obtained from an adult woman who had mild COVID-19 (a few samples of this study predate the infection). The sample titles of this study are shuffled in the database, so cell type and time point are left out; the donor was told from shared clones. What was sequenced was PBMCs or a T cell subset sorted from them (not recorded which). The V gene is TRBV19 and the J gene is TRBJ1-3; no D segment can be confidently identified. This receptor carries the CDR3 CASEVRFGVSAGNTIYF. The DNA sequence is TGTGCCAGTGAAGTGCGGTTCGGGGTATCTGCTGGAAACACCATATATTTT.